The rows below give T cell receptor beta chains drawn from one sample of a study of blood T cell repertoires in COVID-19. Sequenced by immunoSEQ multiplex PCR; TCRdb stores in-frame clones only, minus some. The table has over 200,000 clones, around 83% seen once. Sequenced input: peripheral blood. The receptors come from a woman aged 50 to 60 with acute or convalescent COVID-19. Each CDR3 is given without its conserved first and last residue. Expanded clones get a size class; other rows say once, few or many, or leave the size out.

NA | TRBJ2-2 | TRBV24-1 | ATSGLAGGPSGELF
NA | TRBJ2-7 | TRBV21-1 | ASSKIAGQGYGEQY
NA | TRBJ1-2 | TRBV28 | ASSLKAGAGYGYT
NA | TRBJ1-6 | TRBV7-9 | ASSTTGMESPLH
NA | TRBJ2-5 | TRBV5-1 | ASSLLAAQETQY
NA | TRBJ1-4 | TRBV5-1 | ASSLAATNEKLF
NA | TRBJ1-4 | TRBV5-1 | ASSLRSEAEKLF
once | TRBJ2-6 | TRBV11-2 | ASSGGAWGSTGANVLT
NA | TRBJ1-1 | TRBV18 | ASFSRGSTEAF
few | TRBJ2-3 | TRBV28 | ASSPLRGTDTQY
once | TRBJ2-7 | TRBV5-1 | ASSGGTGKHEQY
NA | TRBJ2-3 | TRBV25-1 | ASSGRGTTDTQY
few | TRBJ2-1 | TRBV7-2 | ASSLVSTSGQNEQF
NA | TRBJ2-5 | TRBV5-5 | ASSLVASSETQY
NA | TRBJ1-3 | TRBV5-1 | ASRHGDSGNTIY
NA | TRBJ1-3 | TRBV28 | ASRQGNTIY
NA | TRBJ2-3 | TRBV21-1 | ASSATRRERRNTQY
NA | TRBJ2-2 | TRBV19 | ASSMSQPGGGELF
NA | TRBJ1-1 | TRBV5-1 | ASSELMNTEAF
once | TRBJ2-7 | TRBV11-2 | ASSLMGVGGGGAYEQY
NA | TRBJ2-3 | TRBV7-2 | ASSLGGRDTDTQY
NA | TRBJ2-5 | TRBV14 | ASSQGGTSH
NA | TRBJ2-5 | TRBV5-1 | ASSLGASGSEKQY
NA | TRBJ1-5 | TRBV6-5 | ASSYGTGANQPQH
NA | TRBJ1-2 | TRBV6-4 | ASSEVAGRYGYT
few | TRBJ1-1 | TRBV2 | ASSELQGAVNTEAF
NA | TRBJ1-3 | TRBV2 | ASRGAMTNTIY
NA | TRBJ2-3 | TRBV5-1 | ASSLARWGSGISTDTQY
NA | TRBJ2-1 | TRBV5-1 | ASRSDGSSYNEQF
NA | TRBJ1-2 | TRBV5-1 | ASSEQGTDYGYT
NA | TRBJ2-5 | TRBV5-1 | ASSPSRTSGAPRETQY
NA | TRBJ1-5 | TRBV2 | ASSALTGEPQH
NA | TRBJ1-1 | TRBV6-5 | ASSYSDGAEAF
NA | TRBJ1-2 | TRBV5-6 | ASSLPVPGDGYT
once | TRBJ2-7 | TRBV5-4 | ASSSEEGARAEQY
NA | TRBJ2-7 | TRBV6-2/TRBV6-3 | ASSLNGLAVSYEQY
NA | TRBJ2-3 | TRBV29-1 | SAGTSGADTQY
NA | TRBJ1-2 | TRBV19 | ASSMSGGVGYGYT
NA | TRBJ1-2 | TRBV25-1 | ASSPLGGGHGYT
few | TRBJ1-4 | TRBV7-9 | ASRENRVDNEKLF
NA | TRBJ2-3 | TRBV12-3/TRBV12-4 | ASRLSDTQY
NA | TRBJ2-3 | TRBV5-4 | ASSLEPGLVSPDTQY
NA | TRBJ2-3 | TRBV11-2 | ASSLKELAGGADTQY
NA | TRBJ1-1 | TRBV2 | ASSEDRQNTEAF
NA | TRBJ1-5 | TRBV27 | ASSSRDSVFNQPQH
NA | TRBJ2-4 | TRBV5-1 | ASSSNPGLQAKNIQY
NA | TRBJ2-3 | TRBV5-1 | ASSRGTSGRYTDTQY
NA | TRBJ1-5 | TRBV2 | ASSVTVNQPQH
NA | TRBJ2-7 | TRBV4-2 | ASSQALGQVAYEQY
NA | TRBJ2-7 | TRBV3-1/TRBV3-2 | ASSQAGTSGYEQY
NA | TRBJ2-1 | TRBV15 | ATSRTLAGAVDEQF
NA | TRBJ2-7 | TRBV11-2 | ASSLDLTGQRYEQY
NA | TRBJ2-7 | TRBV6-5 | ASSPRLGEQY
few | TRBJ2-7 | TRBV28 | ASSSRGANEYEQY
NA | TRBJ1-5 | TRBV27 | ASSSYQGGNQPQH
NA | TRBJ1-5 | TRBV24-1 | ATSGAGWNQPQH
few | TRBJ2-3 | TRBV11-2 | ASSLVLGTDTQY